This TCR beta chain was recovered during a study of blood T cell repertoires in COVID-19. Study in general: The origin of the acute and convalescent COVID-19 samples was the United States, Italy and Spain. T cells, B-cell-depleted T cells, or PBMCs provided the cDNA or gDNA that served as material.

Trimming stripped 5 bases from V and 5 bases from J, with 16 bases between. Germline CDR1 and CDR2: MNHEY and SVGAGI. This CDR3 has 14 residues. Clones were read by immunoSEQ multiplex PCR, and TCRdb kept only the in-frame ones, dropping some. The sample consists of under 150,000 clones, approximately 81% of them appearing once. J is TRBJ2-7 and V is TRBV6-5, with D tentatively TRBD2 (6 bases). What was sequenced was peripheral blood. This TCR derives from a human donor in a cohort sampled during active COVID-19. The CDR3 sequence: CASSRGTHRDEQYF. The CDR3 bases are TGTGCCAGCAGTCGCGGGACTCACCGTGACGAGCAGTACTTC.